This TCR beta chain was captured by sequencing in a study of shared T cell receptors in the human thymus. Libraries were prepared by immunoSEQ multiplex PCR; TCRdb keeps only in-frame clonotypes and omits some of them. The profile shows hundreds of thousands of clones, 70% to 90% of them singletons. Germline CDR1 reads LGHNA; CDR2 reads YSLEER. V was pared by 0 bases and J by 4 bases, with 10 bases of the junction left unmatched. This CDR3 region has 18 residues. This clone was observed a single time. These data were also filed under a second study, of human thymus T cells. From that report: Donation came from healthy Finnish infants having corrective surgery for congenital heart defects. Thymic material originated from resections removed in the course of corrective heart surgery. Related studies noted strongly shared thymic repertoires across unrelated people.

This TCR derives from a boy under two years old with a congenital heart defect. The sample taken for sequencing was thymocytes. V usage is TRBV4-3 and J usage is TRBJ2-2, with 8 bases lining up with TRBD2. For the CDR3, the DNA is TGCGCCAGCAGCCAAGATTCCGGGACTAGGGAAGTCACCGGGGAGCTGTTTTTT. It codes for CASSQDSGTREVTGELFF.